This TCR beta chain stems from a study of radiotherapy plus CTLA-4 blockade in lung cancer. Study-wide context: Objective responses were observed in about 17% of patients, and disease control was achieved by just over 30%.

Patients had chemo-refractory metastatic non-small-cell lung cancer and received focal radiation plus CTLA-4 blockade that used ipilimumab. Study conclusions and caveats: Early blood T cell clone changes and increased post-radiation serum interferon-beta were reportedly the strongest response predictors.

Turning to this clone: Its antigen is not identified.

Produced via immunoSEQ multiplex PCR; TCRdb's table is partial and in-frame only. Among about 32,000 clones listed, roughly 70% were seen once. This material consisted of peripheral blood, taken from a patient treated with radiotherapy plus ipilimumab. The clonotype comes from a human donor with non-small cell lung cancer that progressed on radiotherapy plus ipilimumab.

This chain's CDR3 is CASSPKGRGLDEAFF. CDR3 nucleotides: TGTGCCAGCTCACCAAAGGGGAGGGGGCTTGATGAAGCTTTCTTT. The chain uses TRBV18 and TRBJ1-1; 7 nucleotides agree with TRBD1. The junction had 10 bases not matched to a gene; V was cut back by 2 bases and J by 7 bases. Germline CDR1 KGHSH, CDR2 LQKENI. The CDR3 runs to 15 residues.